This TCR beta chain was observed in a study of cytomegalovirus exposure and HLA in healthy donors. Points from the study as a whole: Available immune exposure information covered CMV serostatus only. The authors assumed roughly uniform sequencing depth across donors for presence/absence analyses. Per published accounts, TCR beta sequences correctly predicted the HLA-A and HLA-B alleles of most subjects. A classifier reportedly called cytomegalovirus status with high sensitivity and specificity.

Primers: 60 Vbeta forward and 13 Jbeta reverse. Assay: immunoSEQ multiplex PCR; the TCRdb copy retains only in-frame clones and omits some. The sample comprises 84,000 or so clones, over 75% of which are singletons, and 13% rests with the top ten. This CDR3 comprises 15 residues. Looked up from germline, CDR1 is SGDLS and CDR2 is YYNGEE. Trimming removed 2 bases from V and 0 bases from J; junction bases left unmatched: 1. A remark on this clone: Its cognate antigen is unknown.

The source of this sequence is a human donor in good health. The chain has TRBV9 and TRBJ2-7; 11 nucleotides match TRBD2. Sequenced material: PBMCs. CDR3 in DNA: TGTGCCAGCAGCGTTAGCGGGGGGGCCTCCTACGAGCAGTACTTC. Protein sequence: CASSVSGGASYEQYF.